The rows below give T cell receptor delta chains drawn from one sample of a study of gamma-delta chains in newborns, infants, children. TCRdb re-called clones from the reads via CATT. The repertoire holds several thousand delta-chain clones, with approximately 2% as singletons. The specimen sequenced was blood. The receptor source for this set is a child who was a newborn, infant or young child, either healthy, febrile or measles-vaccinated (not recorded which). Each CDR3 is given with its conserved first and last residue. Some rows mark clone size as missing; the rest say once, few, many or name a class of expanded clone.

CDR3 protein,clone size,V gene
CACDTGGIRSWDTRQMFF,large,TRDV2
CACDTVGGTSSWDTRQMFF,-,TRDV2
CATGGLFSWDTRQMFF,-,TRDV2
CACDTVYWGKNTDKLIF,-,TRDV2
CALGEEGGSRPLTAQLFF,large,TRDV1
CACDTLLVGDTHPDKLIF,large,TRDV2
CACDSITGGYETDWDTRQMFF,-,TRDV2
CSVLLCSKPPTLSSGGYDHKLIF,-,TRAV29/DV5
CACDILGDLTAQLFF,many,TRDV2
CALGELVILSGGCHTDKLIF,large,TRDV1
CACDTVLSWDTRQMFF,-,TRDV2
CACGTVPAGSWDTRQMFF,-,TRDV2
CACDPLLGDTDKLIF,-,TRDV2
CACDALLGDTTDKLIF,-,TRDV2
CSVLLCSKREGGGYDHKLIF,few,TRAV29/DV5
CALGELDPYEVGDTGADKLIF,few,TRDV1
CALGEGGLPTRGFGLMTAQPFF,-,TRDV1
CACDILGDTSWDTRQMFF,few,TRDV2
CACDPTPGTGGLVTWDTRQMFF,-,TRDV2
CACDILGDPTWDTRQMFF,-,TRDV2
CAASAGIGWGLSSWDTRQMFF,large,TRAV29/DV5
CACDLLGDISWDTRQMFF,few,TRDV2